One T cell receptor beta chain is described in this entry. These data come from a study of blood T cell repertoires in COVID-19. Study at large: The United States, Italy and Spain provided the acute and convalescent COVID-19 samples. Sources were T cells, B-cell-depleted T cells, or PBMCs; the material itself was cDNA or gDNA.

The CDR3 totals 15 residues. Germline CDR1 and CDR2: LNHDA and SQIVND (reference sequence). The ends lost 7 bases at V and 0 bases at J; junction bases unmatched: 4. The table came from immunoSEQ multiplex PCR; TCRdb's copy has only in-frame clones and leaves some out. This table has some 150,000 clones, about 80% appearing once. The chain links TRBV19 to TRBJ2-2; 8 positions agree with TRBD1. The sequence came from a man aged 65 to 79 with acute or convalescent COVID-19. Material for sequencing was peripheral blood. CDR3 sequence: CASKGRGPNTGELFF. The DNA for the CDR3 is TGTGCCAGTAAGGGCAGGGGGCCGAACACCGGGGAGCTGTTTTTT.